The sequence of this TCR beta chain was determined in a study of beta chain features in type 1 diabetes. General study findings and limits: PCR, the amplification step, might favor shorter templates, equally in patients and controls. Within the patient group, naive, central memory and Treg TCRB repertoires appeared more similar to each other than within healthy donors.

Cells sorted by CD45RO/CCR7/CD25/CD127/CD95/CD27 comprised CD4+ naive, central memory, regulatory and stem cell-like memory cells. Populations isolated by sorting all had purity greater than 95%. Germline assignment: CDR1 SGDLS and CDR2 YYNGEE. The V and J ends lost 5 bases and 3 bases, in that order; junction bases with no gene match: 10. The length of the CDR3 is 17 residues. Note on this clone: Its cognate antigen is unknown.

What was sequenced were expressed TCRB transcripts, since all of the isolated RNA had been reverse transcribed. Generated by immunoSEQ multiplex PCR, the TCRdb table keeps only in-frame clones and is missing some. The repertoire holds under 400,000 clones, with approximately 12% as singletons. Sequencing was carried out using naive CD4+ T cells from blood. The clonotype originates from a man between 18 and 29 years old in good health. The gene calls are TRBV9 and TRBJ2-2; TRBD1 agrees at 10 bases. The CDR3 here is CASRPDRGRGDTGELFF. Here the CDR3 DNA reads TGTGCCAGCAGGCCCGACAGGGGGCGCGGGGACACCGGGGAGCTGTTTTTT.